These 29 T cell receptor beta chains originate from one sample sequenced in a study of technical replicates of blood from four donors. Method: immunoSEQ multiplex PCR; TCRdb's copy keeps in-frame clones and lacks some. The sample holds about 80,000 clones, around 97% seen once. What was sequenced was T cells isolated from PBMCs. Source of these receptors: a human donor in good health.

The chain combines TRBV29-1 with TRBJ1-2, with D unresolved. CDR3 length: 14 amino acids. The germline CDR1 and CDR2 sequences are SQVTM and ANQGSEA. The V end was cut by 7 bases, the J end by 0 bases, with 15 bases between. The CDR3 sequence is CSAGRQTPNYGYTF. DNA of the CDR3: TGCAGCGCCGGTAGACAAACCCCTAACTATGGCTACACCTTC. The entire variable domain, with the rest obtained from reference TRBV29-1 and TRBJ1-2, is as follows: SAVISQKPSRDICQRGTSLTIQCQVDSQVTMMFWYRQQPGQSLTLIATANQGSEATYESGFVIDKFPISRPNLTFSTLTVSNMSPEDSSIYLCSAGRQTPNYGYTFGSGTRLTVV.

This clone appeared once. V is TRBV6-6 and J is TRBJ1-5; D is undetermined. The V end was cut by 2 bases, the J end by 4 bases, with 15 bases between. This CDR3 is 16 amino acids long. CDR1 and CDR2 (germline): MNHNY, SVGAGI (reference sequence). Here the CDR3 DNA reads TGTGCCAGCAGTTACCGAGCCGGCAGCGATAATCAGCCCCAGCATTTT. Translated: CASSYRAGSDNQPQHF.

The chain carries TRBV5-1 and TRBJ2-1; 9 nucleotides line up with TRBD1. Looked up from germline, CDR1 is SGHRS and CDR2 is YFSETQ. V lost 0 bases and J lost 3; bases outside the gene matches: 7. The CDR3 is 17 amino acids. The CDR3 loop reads CASSLVNRDRVYNEQFF. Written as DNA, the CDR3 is TGCGCCAGCAGCTTGGTAAATCGGGACAGGGTCTACAATGAGCAGTTCTTC. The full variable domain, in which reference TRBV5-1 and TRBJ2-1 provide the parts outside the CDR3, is KAGVTQTPRYLIKTRGQQVTLSCSPISGHRSVSWYQQTPGQGLQFLFEYFSETQRNKGNFPGRFSGRQFSNSRSEMNVSTLELGDSALYLCASSLVNRDRVYNEQFFGPGTRLTVL.

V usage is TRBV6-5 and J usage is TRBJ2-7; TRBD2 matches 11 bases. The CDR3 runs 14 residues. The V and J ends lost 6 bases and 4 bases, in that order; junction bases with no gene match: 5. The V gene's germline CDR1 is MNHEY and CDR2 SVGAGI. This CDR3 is CASSPTSGRYEQYF. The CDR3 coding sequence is TGTGCCAGCAGCCCAACTAGCGGGAGATACGAGCAGTACTTC.

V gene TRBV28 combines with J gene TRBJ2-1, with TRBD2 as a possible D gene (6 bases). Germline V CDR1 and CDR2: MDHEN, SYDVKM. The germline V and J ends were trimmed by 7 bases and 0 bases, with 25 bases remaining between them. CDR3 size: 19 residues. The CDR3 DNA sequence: TGTGCCAGCACCTTCCCGCGGGACTCAGGAGAAAGCTCCTACAATGAGCAGTTCTTC. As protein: CASTFPRDSGESSYNEQFF.

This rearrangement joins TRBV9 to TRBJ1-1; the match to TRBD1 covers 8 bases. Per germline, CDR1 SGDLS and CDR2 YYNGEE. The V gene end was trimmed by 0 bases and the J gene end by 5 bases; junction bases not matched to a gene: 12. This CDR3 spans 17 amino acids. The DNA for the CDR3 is TGTGCCAGCAGCGTAGTATCGGACAGGGTTACGGGGACTGAAGCTTTCTTT. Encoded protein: CASSVVSDRVTGTEAFF.

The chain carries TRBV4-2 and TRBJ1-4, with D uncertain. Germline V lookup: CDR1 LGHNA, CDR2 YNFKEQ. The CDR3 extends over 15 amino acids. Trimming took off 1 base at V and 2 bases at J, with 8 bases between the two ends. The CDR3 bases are TGTGCCAGCAGCCAAGGGAGGGCTACTAATGAAAAACTGTTTTTT. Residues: CASSQGRATNEKLFF.

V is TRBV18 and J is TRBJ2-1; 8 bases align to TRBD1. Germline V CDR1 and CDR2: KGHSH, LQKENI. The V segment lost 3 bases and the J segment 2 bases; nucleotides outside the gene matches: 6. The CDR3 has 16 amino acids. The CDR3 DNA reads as TGTGCCAGCTCACCCGGACAGGGTGGTCCCTACAATGAGCAGTTCTTC. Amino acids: CASSPGQGGPYNEQFF.

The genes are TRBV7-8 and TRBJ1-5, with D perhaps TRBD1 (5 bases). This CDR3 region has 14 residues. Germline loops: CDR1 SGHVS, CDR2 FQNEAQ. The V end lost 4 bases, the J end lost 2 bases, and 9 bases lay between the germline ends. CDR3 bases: TGTGCCAGCAGCTCTCCAGGGCGCAATCAGCCCCAGCATTTT. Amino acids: CASSSPGRNQPQHF.

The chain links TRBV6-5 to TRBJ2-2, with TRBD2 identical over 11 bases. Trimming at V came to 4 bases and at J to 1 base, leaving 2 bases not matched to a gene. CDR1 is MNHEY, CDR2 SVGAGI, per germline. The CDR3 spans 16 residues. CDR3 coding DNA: TGTGCCAGCAGTTTGGGGACTAGCGGGAACACCGGGGAGCTGTTTTTT. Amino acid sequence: CASSLGTSGNTGELFF.

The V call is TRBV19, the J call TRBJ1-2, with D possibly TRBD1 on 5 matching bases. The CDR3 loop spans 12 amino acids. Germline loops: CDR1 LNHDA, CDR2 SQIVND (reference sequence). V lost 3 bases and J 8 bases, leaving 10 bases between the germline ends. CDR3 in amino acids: CASSIGGRGYTF. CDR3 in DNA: TGTGCCAGTAGTATTGGGGGGAGAGGCTACACCTTC.

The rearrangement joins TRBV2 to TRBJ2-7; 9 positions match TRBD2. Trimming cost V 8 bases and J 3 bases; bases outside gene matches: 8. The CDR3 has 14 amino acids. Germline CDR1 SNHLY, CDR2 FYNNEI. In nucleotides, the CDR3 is TGTGCCAGCCGACGGACTAGCGACCACTACGAGCAGTACTTC. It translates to CASRRTSDHYEQYF.

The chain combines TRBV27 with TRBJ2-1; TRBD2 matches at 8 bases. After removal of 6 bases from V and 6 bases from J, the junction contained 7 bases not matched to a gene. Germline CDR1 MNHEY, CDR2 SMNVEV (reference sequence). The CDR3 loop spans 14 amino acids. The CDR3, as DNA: TGTGCCAGCAGGGGACTAGTATTCCCCAATGAGCAGTTCTTC. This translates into CASRGLVFPNEQFF.

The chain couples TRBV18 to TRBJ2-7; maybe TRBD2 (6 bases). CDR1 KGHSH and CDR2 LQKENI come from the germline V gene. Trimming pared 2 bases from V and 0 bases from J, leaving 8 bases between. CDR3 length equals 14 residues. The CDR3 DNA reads TGTGCCAGCTCACCAATCGGGAGCTCCTACGAGCAGTACTTC. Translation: CASSPIGSSYEQYF.

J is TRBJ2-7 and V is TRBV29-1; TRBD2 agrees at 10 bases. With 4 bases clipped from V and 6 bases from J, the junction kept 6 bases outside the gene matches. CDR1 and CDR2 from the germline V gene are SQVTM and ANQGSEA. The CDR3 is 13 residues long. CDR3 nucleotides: TGCAGCGTTGGTGCTAGCGGGAGCCCCGAGCAGTACTTC. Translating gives CSVGASGSPEQYF.

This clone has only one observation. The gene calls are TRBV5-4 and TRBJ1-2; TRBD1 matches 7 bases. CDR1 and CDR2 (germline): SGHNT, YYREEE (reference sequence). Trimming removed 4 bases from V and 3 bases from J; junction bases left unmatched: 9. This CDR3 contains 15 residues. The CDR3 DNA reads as TGTGCCAGCAGCCAGAGACAGGGTCGGGACTATGGCTACACCTTC. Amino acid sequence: CASSQRQGRDYGYTF. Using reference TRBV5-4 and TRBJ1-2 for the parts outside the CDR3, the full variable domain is ETGVTQSPTHLIKTRGQQVTLRCSSQSGHNTVSWYQQALGQGPQFIFQYYREEENGRGNFPPRFSGLQFPNYSSELNVNALELDDSALYLCASSQRQGRDYGYTFGSGTRLTVV.

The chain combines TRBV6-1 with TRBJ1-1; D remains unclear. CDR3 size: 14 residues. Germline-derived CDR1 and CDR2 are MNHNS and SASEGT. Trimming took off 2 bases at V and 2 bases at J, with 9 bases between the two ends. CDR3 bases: TGTGCCAGCAGTGAACGGGTCCCCAACACTGAAGCTTTCTTT. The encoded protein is CASSERVPNTEAFF.

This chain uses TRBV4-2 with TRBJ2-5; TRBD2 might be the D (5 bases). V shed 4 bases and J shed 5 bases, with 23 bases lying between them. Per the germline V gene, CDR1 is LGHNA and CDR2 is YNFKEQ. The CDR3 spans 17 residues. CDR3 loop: CASSPSLTPVGEETQYF. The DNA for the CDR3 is TGTGCCAGCAGCCCCTCCCTTACACCGGTCGGGGAGGAGACCCAGTACTTC.

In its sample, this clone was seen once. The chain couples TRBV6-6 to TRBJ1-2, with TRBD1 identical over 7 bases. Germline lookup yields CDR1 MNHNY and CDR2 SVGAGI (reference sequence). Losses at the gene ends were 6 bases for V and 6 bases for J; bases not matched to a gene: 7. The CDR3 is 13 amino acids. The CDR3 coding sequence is TGTGCCAGCAGCCTGACAGGGCCGCATGGCTACACCTTC. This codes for CASSLTGPHGYTF.

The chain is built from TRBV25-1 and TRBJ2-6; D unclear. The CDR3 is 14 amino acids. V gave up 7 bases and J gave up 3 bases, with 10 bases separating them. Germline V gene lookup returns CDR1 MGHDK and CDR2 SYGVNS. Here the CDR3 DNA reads TGTGCCAGCATTTCAAGGAGTGGGGCCAACGTCCTGACTTTC. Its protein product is CASISRSGANVLTF.

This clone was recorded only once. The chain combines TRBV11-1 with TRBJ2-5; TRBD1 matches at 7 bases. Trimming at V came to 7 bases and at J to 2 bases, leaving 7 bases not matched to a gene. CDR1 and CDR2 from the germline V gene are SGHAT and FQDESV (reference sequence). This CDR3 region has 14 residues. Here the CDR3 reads CASTQGVRQETQYF. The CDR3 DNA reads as TGTGCCAGCACCCAGGGGGTACGGCAAGAGACCCAGTACTTC.

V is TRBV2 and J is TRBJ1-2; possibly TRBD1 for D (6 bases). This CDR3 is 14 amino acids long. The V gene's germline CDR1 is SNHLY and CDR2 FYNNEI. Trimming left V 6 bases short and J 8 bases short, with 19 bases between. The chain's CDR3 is CASRAAGTSDGYTF. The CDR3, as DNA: TGTGCCAGCAGAGCGGCCGGGACATCGGACGGCTACACCTTC.

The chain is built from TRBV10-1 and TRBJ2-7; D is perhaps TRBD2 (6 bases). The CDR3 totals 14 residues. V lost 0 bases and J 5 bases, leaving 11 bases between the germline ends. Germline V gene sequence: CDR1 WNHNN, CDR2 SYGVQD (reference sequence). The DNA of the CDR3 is TGCGCCAGCAGTGAGTCGCCTAGCGTCGACGAGCAGTACTTC. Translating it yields CASSESPSVDEQYF.

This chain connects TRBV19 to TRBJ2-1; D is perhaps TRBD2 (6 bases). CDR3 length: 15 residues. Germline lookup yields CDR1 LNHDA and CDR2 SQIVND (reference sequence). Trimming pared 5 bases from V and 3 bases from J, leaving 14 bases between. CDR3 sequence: CASSDPRRGYNEQFF. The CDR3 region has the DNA TGTGCCAGTAGTGACCCGCGGAGGGGCTACAATGAGCAGTTCTTC.

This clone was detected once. The CDR3 DNA reads TGCGCCAGCAGCCACCTACCAATAGCGGGCCTGAACACCGGGGAGCTGTTTTTT. Its translation is CASSHLPIAGLNTGELFF. The chain uses TRBV5-1 and TRBJ2-2, with 7 positions matching TRBD2. The CDR3 totals 18 residues. The ends lost 4 bases at V and 1 base at J; junction bases unmatched: 13. From germline, CDR1 is SGHRS and CDR2 YFSETQ.

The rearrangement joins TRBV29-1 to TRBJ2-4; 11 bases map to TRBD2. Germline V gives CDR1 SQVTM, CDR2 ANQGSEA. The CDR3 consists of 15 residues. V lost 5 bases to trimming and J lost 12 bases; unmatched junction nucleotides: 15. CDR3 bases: TGCAGCGTTTCGATTAGCGGGGGGGTATTAAATCCTCAGTACTTC. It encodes CSVSISGGVLNPQYF.

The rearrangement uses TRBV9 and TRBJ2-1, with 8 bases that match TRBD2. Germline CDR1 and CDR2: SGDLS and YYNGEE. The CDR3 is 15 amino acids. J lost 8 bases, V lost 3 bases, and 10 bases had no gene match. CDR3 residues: CASSETGLVGHEQFF. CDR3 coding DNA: TGTGCCAGCAGCGAGACGGGACTAGTGGGGCATGAGCAGTTCTTC.

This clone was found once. DNA for the CDR3: TGCGCCAGCAGTGAGCCACGGGACTCAAGGAGGAATCCCGGGGAGCTGTTTTTT. It specifies CASSEPRDSRRNPGELFF. The chain carries TRBV10-1 and TRBJ2-2, with D possibly being TRBD2 (6 bases). The CDR3 runs 18 residues. The germline V and J ends were trimmed by 2 bases and 6 bases, with 22 bases remaining between them. The germline V gene has CDR1 WNHNN and CDR2 SYGVQD (reference sequence).

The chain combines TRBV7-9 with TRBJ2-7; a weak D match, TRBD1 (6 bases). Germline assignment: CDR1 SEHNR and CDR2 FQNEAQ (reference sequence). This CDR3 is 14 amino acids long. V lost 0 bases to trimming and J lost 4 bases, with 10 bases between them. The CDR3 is CASSLARGKYEQYF. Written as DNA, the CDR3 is TGTGCCAGCAGCTTAGCCAGGGGTAAGTACGAGCAGTACTTC.